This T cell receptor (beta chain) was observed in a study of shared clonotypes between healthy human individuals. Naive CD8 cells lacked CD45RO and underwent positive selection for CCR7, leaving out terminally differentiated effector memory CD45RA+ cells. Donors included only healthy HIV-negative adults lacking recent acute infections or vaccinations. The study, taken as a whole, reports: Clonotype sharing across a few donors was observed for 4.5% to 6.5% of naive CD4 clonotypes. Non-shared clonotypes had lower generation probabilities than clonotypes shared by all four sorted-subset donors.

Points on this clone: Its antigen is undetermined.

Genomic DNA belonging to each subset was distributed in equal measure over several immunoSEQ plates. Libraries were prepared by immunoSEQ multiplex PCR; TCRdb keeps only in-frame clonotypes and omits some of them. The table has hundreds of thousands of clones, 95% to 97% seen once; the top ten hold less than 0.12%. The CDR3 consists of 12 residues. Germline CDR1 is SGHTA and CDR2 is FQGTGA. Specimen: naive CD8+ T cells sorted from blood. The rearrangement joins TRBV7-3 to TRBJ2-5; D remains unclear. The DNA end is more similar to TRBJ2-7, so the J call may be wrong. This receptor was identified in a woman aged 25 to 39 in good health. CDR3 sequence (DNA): TGTGCCAGCAGCTTAACCTGGCACGAGCAGTACTTC. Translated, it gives CASSLTWHEQYF.